These 20 T cell receptor beta chains were all obtained from the same sample, sequenced in a study of radiation and T cells in renal cell carcinoma. Assay: immunoSEQ multiplex PCR; the TCRdb copy retains only in-frame clones and omits some. The sample lists around 160,000 clones, 88% occurring once. The time point: baseline pretreatment blood. Treatment indicated: 15 Gy SBRT to primary tumor, nephrectomy 4 weeks later. The sequencing used blood, collected from a patient whose treatment included radiotherapy and nephrectomy. The receptors were sampled from a woman in her seventies with renal cell carcinoma.

This clone has a handful of counts. V and J are TRBV27 and TRBJ1-1; D is undetermined. Per the germline V gene, CDR1 is MNHEY and CDR2 is SMNVEV (reference sequence). V lost 3 bases to trimming and J lost 7 bases, with 6 bases between them. The CDR3 is 11 residues long. The CDR3 region is CASSFGGEAFF. CDR3 in DNA: TGTGCCAGCAGTTTTGGCGGTGAAGCTTTCTTT.

This chain links TRBV28 with TRBJ1-5; TRBD1 agrees at 7 bases. Germline CDR1 MDHEN, CDR2 SYDVKM. The CDR3 spans 15 residues. Trimming cost V 7 bases and J 5 bases; bases outside gene matches: 11. The CDR3 bases are TGTGCCAGCATCGGGTCGGGACAGTCTCATCAGCCCCAGCATTTT. Translation: CASIGSGQSHQPQHF.

The chain recombines TRBV4-3 with TRBJ2-7; D remains ambiguous. Germline CDR1 LGHNA, CDR2 YSLEER. V lost 3 bases and J lost 3, with 15 bases in between. The CDR3 length is 15 residues. In nucleotides, the CDR3 is TGCGCCAGCAGCCACGAAAAGGGCTCACTCTACGAGCAGTACTTC. Amino acids: CASSHEKGSLYEQYF.

The chain couples TRBV7-2 to TRBJ2-2; D uncertain. The length of the CDR3 is 14 residues. The V end was cut by 0 bases, the J end by 5 bases, with 7 bases between. Germline loops: CDR1 SGHTA, CDR2 FQGNSA. The CDR3 sequence: CASSLAGGTGELFF. The CDR3 nucleotides are TGTGCCAGCAGCTTAGCGGGTGGTACCGGGGAGCTGTTTTTT.

V and J are TRBV5-1 and TRBJ2-2, with a possible D match to TRBD2 (5 bases). Germline V lookup: CDR1 SGHRS, CDR2 YFSETQ. The CDR3 extends over 13 amino acids. The V end lost 4 bases, the J end lost 8 bases, and 12 bases lay between the germline ends. CDR3 amino acids: CASSVGVNGELFF. The CDR3 DNA reads as TGCGCCAGCAGCGTGGGAGTGAATGGGGAGCTGTTTTTT.

This chain connects TRBV9 to TRBJ2-7; tentative D call: TRBD1 (7 bases). The germline V gene encodes CDR1 SGDLS and CDR2 YYNGEE. The CDR3 is 16 amino acids. V was clipped by 3 bases and J by 1 base, with 17 bases between them. CDR3 loop: CASSASGGTASYEQYF. DNA for the CDR3: TGTGCCAGCAGCGCATCCGGCGGGACAGCGTCCTACGAGCAGTACTTC.

This chain uses TRBV9 with TRBJ2-5; D assignment may be TRBD1 or TRBD2 (6 bases each). With 3 bases removed from V and 5 bases from J, the gap between germline ends came to 20 bases. Germline lookup yields CDR1 SGDLS and CDR2 YYNGEE. This CDR3 region has 16 residues. CDR3 DNA: TGTGCCAGCAGCGCCCTAGAGGGGGGTACCCGCGAGACCCAGTACTTC. It yields the protein CASSALEGGTRETQYF. Full variable domain (missing parts from reference TRBV9 and TRBJ2-5): DSGVTQTPKHLITATGQRVTLRCSPRSGDLSVYWYQQSLDQGLQFLIQYYNGEERAKGNILERFSAQQFPDLHSELNLSSLELGDSALYFCASSALEGGTRETQYFGPGTRLLVL.

This chain uses TRBV18 with TRBJ1-4; TRBD1 is a possible D gene (5 bases). The V end lost 4 bases, the J end lost 8 bases, and 17 bases lay between the germline ends. CDR3 length: 15 residues. CDR1 and CDR2 (germline): KGHSH, LQKENI. CDR3 in amino acids: CASSQQETVVEKLFF. CDR3 DNA sequence: TGTGCCAGCTCACAACAGGAGACAGTGGTGGAAAAACTGTTTTTT.

This chain uses TRBV7-9 with TRBJ1-4, with 7 positions matching TRBD1. The J segment lost 5 bases and the V segment lost 2 bases, leaving 14 bases of the junction unmatched. CDR3 size: 18 residues. CDR1 is SEHNR and CDR2 is FQNEAQ in the germline V gene (reference sequence). Here the CDR3 DNA reads TGTGCCAGCAGCTTATCAGAAGGGACAGCAAACTGGAATGAAAAACTGTTTTTT. The encoded protein is CASSLSEGTANWNEKLFF.

This chain uses TRBV5-4 with TRBJ2-1; 8 bases line up with TRBD1. In germline, CDR1 is SGHNT, CDR2 YYREEE (reference sequence). Trimming took 3 bases from V and 6 from J; bases not matched to a gene: 2. The CDR3 length is 13 residues. CDR3 amino acids: CASSSQGGNEQFF. The CDR3 coding sequence is TGTGCCAGCAGCTCACAGGGGGGCAATGAGCAGTTCTTC. The full variable domain, completed using reference TRBV5-4 and TRBJ2-1, is ETGVTQSPTHLIKTRGQQVTLRCSSQSGHNTVSWYQQALGQGPQFIFQYYREEENGRGNFPPRFSGLQFPNYSSELNVNALELDDSALYLCASSSQGGNEQFFGPGTRLTVL.

This sequence joins TRBV29-1 and TRBJ2-4; maybe TRBD2 (5 bases). The V end was cut by 4 bases, the J end by 6 bases, with 10 bases between. This CDR3 region has 12 residues. CDR1 is SQVTM and CDR2 is ANQGSEA in the germline V gene. The CDR3 DNA is TGCAGCGTTGCGGTGGGAGTAAACATTCAGTACTTC. Protein sequence: CSVAVGVNIQYF.

This chain links TRBV29-1 with TRBJ2-5, with TRBD2 as a possible D gene (5 bases). This CDR3 has 13 residues. V was clipped by 2 bases and J by 2 bases, with 9 bases between them. Germline CDR1 is SQVTM and CDR2 is ANQGSEA. The CDR3 reads CSVELRRQETQYF. The CDR3 nucleotides are TGCAGCGTTGAACTACGGAGGCAAGAGACCCAGTACTTC.

The V gene is TRBV6-1, the J gene TRBJ1-3; D gene uncertain. With 1 base removed from V and 0 bases from J, the gap between germline ends came to 7 bases. CDR1 and CDR2 (germline): MNHNS, SASEGT. The CDR3 covers 15 residues. In DNA form, the CDR3 reads TGTGCCAGCAGTGAAGAGAGGATCTCTGGAAACACCATATATTTT. Encoded protein: CASSEERISGNTIYF.

The chain has TRBV7-9 and TRBJ2-4; D possibly corresponds to TRBD1 (6 bases). The germline CDR1 and CDR2 sequences are SEHNR and FQNEAQ (reference sequence). Trimming took off 4 bases at V and 0 bases at J, with 10 bases between the two ends. The CDR3 extends over 15 amino acids. CDR3 bases: TGTGCCAGCAGCTCGGACAGTCTAGCCAAAAACATTCAGTACTTC. Encoded protein: CASSSDSLAKNIQYF. The full variable domain, its missing parts supplied by reference TRBV7-9 and TRBJ2-4, is DTGVSQNPRHKITKRGQNVTFRCDPISEHNRLYWYRQTLGQGPEFLTYFQNEAQLEKSRLLSDRFSAERPKGSFSTLEIQRTEQGDSAMYLCASSSDSLAKNIQYFGAGTRLSVL.

This chain's CDR3 is CAWSTGTTNTDTQYF. CDR3 in DNA: TGTGCCTGGTCGACCGGGACTACAAACACAGATACGCAGTATTTT. V is TRBV30 and J is TRBJ2-3, with 7 bases lining up with TRBD2. The germline V gene has CDR1 GTSNPN and CDR2 SVGIG (reference sequence). With 5 bases clipped from V and 2 bases from J, the junction kept 10 bases outside the gene matches. This CDR3 is built from 15 residues.

This clone appeared once. V gene TRBV9 combines with J gene TRBJ1-6; the D gene is possibly TRBD1 (5 bases). V gave up 4 bases and J gave up 0 bases, with 14 bases separating them. CDR1 and CDR2 (germline): SGDLS, YYNGEE. CDR3 size: 17 residues. CDR3 in DNA: TGTGCCAGCAGCCCAGGACACTTGAGCTCCTATAATTCACCCCTCCACTTT. Its protein product is CASSPGHLSSYNSPLHF.

The gene calls are TRBV30 and TRBJ1-1, with D perhaps TRBD1 (5 bases). Germline assignment: CDR1 GTSNPN and CDR2 SVGIG (reference sequence). CDR3 length: 13 amino acids. Between the trimmed V and J ends, which lost 8 bases and 0 bases, there was a span of 13 bases. The CDR3 region is CAGYRTMNTEAFF. The CDR3 bases are TGTGCCGGGTATCGGACAATGAACACTGAAGCTTTCTTT.

V usage is TRBV4-1 and J usage is TRBJ2-3; 12 nucleotides match TRBD2. The V and J ends lost 0 bases and 8 bases, in that order; junction bases with no gene match: 15. Germline V gene sequence: CDR1 MGHRA, CDR2 YSYEKL. CDR3 length: 19 amino acids. The CDR3 coding sequence is TGCGCCAGCAGCCAAGACTCGCCGGGACTAGCGGGCCCTCGGGGTACGCAGTATTTT. Its translation: CASSQDSPGLAGPRGTQYF.

The V call is TRBV20-1, the J call TRBJ1-1; D is perhaps TRBD1 (6 bases). The CDR3 covers 10 residues. Germline CDR1 and CDR2: DFQATT and SNEGSKA (reference sequence). The V and J ends lost 6 bases and 11 bases respectively, with 13 bases between them. The DNA of the CDR3 is TGCAGTGCCACAGGGATCGACGCTTTCTTT. Encoded protein: CSATGIDAFF.

The rearrangement links TRBV6-4 to TRBJ1-1; TRBD1 matches at 10 bases. Germline CDR1 MRHNA, CDR2 SNTAGT. Trimming removed 6 bases from V and 1 base from J; junction bases left unmatched: 2. The CDR3 totals 14 residues. The CDR3 reads CASRTGGQNTEAFF. CDR3 sequence (DNA): TGTGCCAGCAGGACAGGGGGCCAGAACACTGAAGCTTTCTTT.